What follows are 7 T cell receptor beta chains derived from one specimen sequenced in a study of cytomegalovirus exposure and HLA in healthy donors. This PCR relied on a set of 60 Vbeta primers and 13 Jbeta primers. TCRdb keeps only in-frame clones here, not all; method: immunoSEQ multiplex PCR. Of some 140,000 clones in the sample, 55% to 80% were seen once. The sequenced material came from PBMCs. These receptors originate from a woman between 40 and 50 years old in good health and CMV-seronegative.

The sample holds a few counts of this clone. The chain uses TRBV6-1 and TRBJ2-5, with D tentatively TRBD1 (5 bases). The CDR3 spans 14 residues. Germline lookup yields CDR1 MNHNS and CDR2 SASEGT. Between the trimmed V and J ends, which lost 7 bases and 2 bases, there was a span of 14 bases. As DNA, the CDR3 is TGTGCCAGCACCCAGGGAAGGGTTCAAGAGACCCAGTACTTC. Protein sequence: CASTQGRVQETQYF.

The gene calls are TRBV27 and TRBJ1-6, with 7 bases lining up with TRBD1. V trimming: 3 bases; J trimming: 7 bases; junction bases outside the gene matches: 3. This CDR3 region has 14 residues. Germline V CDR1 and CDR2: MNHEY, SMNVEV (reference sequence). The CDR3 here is CASSFPGQNSPLHF. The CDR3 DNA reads TGTGCCAGCAGTTTTCCGGGACAGAATTCACCCCTCCACTTT.

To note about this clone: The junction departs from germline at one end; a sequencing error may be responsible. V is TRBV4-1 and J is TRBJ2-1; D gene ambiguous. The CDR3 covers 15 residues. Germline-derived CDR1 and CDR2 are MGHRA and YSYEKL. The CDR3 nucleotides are TGCGCCAGCGGCCAAGTCACGAGCTCCTACAATGAGCAGTTCTTC. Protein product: CASGQVTSSYNEQFF.

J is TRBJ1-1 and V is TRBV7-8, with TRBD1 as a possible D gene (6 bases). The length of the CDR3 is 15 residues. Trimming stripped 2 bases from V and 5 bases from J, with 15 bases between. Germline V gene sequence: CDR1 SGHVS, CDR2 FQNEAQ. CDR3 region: CASSLHGQQSTEAFF. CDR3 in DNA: TGTGCCAGCAGCTTACATGGACAGCAAAGTACTGAAGCTTTCTTT.

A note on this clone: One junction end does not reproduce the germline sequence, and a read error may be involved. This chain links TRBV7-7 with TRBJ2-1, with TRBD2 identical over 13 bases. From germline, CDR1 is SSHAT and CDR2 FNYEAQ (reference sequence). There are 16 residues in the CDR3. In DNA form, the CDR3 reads TGTGCTAGCAGCTTACGGGGACTAGCGGGGAGGAATGAGCAGTTCTTC. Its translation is CASSLRGLAGRNEQFF.

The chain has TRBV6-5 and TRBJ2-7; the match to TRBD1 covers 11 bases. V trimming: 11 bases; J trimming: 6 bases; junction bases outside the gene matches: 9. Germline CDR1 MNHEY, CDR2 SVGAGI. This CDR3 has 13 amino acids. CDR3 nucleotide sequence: TGTGCCGGCATGGACAGGGGGCTGGCCGAGCAGTACTTC. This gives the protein CAGMDRGLAEQYF.

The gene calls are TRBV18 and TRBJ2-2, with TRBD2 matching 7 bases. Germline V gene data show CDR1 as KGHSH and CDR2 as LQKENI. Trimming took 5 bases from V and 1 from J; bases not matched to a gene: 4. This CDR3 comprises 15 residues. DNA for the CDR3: TGTGCCAGCTCAGGGCTAGCGGTGAACACCGGGGAGCTGTTTTTT. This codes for CASSGLAVNTGELFF.